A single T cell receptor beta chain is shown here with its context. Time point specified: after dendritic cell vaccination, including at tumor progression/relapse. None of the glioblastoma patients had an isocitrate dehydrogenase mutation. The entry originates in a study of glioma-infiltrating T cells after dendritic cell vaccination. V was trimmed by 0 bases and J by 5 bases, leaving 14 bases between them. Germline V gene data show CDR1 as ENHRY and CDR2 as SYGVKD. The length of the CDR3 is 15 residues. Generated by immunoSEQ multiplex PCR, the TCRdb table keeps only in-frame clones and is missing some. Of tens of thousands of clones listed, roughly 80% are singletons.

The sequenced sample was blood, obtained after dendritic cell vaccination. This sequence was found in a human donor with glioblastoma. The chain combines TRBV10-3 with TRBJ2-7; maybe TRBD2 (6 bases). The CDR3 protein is CAISESRLATDEQYF. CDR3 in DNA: TGTGCCATCAGTGAGTCGAGGCTAGCGACCGACGAGCAGTACTTC.